The T cell receptor (beta chain) described here comes from a study of cytotoxic CD8 clonotypes in ibrutinib-treated CLL. Overall study: The study included 11 to 12 relapsed/refractory and roughly 15 treatment-naive patients; under 18 had IGHV unmutated disease.

Findings and caveats of the study: Rare overall, public clonotypes shrank or held steady under therapy.

The intended depth for sequencing was 1 in 200,000 to 1 in 1 million T cells. The data were produced by immunoSEQ multiplex PCR, yet TCRdb's version contains in-frame clones alone and is incomplete. The sample lists 130,000 or so clones; approximately 75% were seen once. In the case of this clone: Its specificity is unknown.

The CDR3 length is 16 residues. The germline CDR1 and CDR2 sequences are MDHEN and SYDVKM. Trimming at V came to 5 bases and at J to 6 bases, leaving 9 bases not matched to a gene. The chain has TRBV28 and TRBJ2-3, with 12 positions matching TRBD2. The specimen was PBMCs, collected after 12 months of ibrutinib treatment. The clonotype comes from a human donor with chronic lymphocytic leukemia. The CDR3: CASSPTSGGLRDTQYF. The CDR3 nucleotides read TGTGCCAGCAGTCCAACTAGCGGGGGGCTCCGCGATACGCAGTATTTT.